A single sample gave rise to the 25 T cell receptor beta chains below, sequenced in a study of neurological immune-mediated disorders. Each CDR3 protein is one row after TCRdb ran MiXCR on the 5' RACE reads. The sample includes 55,000 to 70,000 distinct CDR3 sequences, 9.5% to 12% of them seen just once. Time point denoted: longitudinal time-point 1 (baseline). Sequenced sample: PBMCs. Every receptor here comes from a male donor with HTLV-1-associated myelopathy (HAM/TSP).

Ten or more counts support this clonotype. This rearrangement joins TRBV5-1 to TRBJ1-6; D uncertain. Per germline, CDR1 SGHRS and CDR2 YFSETQ. The CDR3 runs to 15 residues. The V and J ends lost 7 bases and 4 bases respectively, with 15 bases between them. The CDR3 reads CASSGGSDYNSPLHF. The CDR3 bases are TGCGCCAGCTCCGGCGGATCCGATTATAATTCACCCCTCCACTTT. Based on the CDR3 plus reference TRBV5-1 and TRBJ1-6, the full variable domain is KAGVTQTPRYLIKTRGQQVTLSCSPISGHRSVSWYQQTPGQGLQFLFEYFSETQRNKGNFPGRFSGRQFSNSRSEMNVSTLELGDSALYLCASSGGSDYNSPLHFGNGTRLTVT.

This clonotype was counted once. A read error may be the cause here, since a much bigger clone is one base away. V usage is TRBV20-1 and J usage is TRBJ2-2; possibly TRBD2 for D (7 bases). This CDR3 has 16 residues. Germline loops: CDR1 DFQATT, CDR2 SNEGSKA (reference sequence). The chain's CDR3 is CSARFLGGRNTGELSF. The CDR3 coding sequence is TGCAGTGCTAGATTCCTCGGGGGGCGGAACACCGGGGAGCTGTCTTTT.

This clonotype came up many times. The chain has TRBV5-1 and TRBJ2-7; unclear D gene. Germline CDR1 reads SGHRS; CDR2 reads YFSETQ. The CDR3 consists of 15 residues. With 0 bases removed from V and 4 bases from J, the gap between germline ends came to 14 bases. The CDR3 reads CASSLVEWSDYEQYF. In DNA, the CDR3 is TGCGCCAGCAGCTTGGTGGAGTGGAGTGATTACGAGCAGTACTTC.

A word on this clonotype: A read error may be the cause here, since a much bigger clone is one base away. This chain links TRBV5-1 with TRBJ1-1; 9 bases fit TRBD1. Germline V gene sequence: CDR1 SGHRS, CDR2 YFSETQ. The length of the CDR3 is 15 residues. The chain's CDR3 is CASSQIGQGITEALF. As DNA, the CDR3 is TGCGCCAGCAGCCAAATCGGACAGGGGATTACTGAAGCTTTATTT.

Ten or more counts support this clonotype. V is TRBV6-5 and J is TRBJ1-2; 10 nucleotides line up with TRBD1. Germline V gives CDR1 MNHEY, CDR2 SVGAGI. V was clipped by 5 bases and J by 4 bases; unmatched bases: 10. CDR3 length equals 16 residues. The CDR3 DNA is TGTGCCAGCAGTCCGATCAGGACAGGGGGGACCTATGGCTACACCTTC. Translated: CASSPIRTGGTYGYTF.

The genes are TRBV5-5 and TRBJ2-7; D not resolved. The length of the CDR3 is 14 residues. Per germline, CDR1 SGHKS and CDR2 YYEKEE (reference sequence). V lost 1 base and J lost 2, with 10 bases in between. CDR3 sequence (DNA): TGTGCCAGCAGCTTGACCGGTGCTACCTACGAGCAGTACTTC. Translation gives CASSLTGATYEQYF.

This clonotype has at least ten counts. The CDR3: CASSSRTSAETQYF. The CDR3 coding sequence is TGTGCCAGCAGCTCGCGGACTAGCGCGGAGACCCAGTACTTC. The genes are TRBV7-9 and TRBJ2-5, with 9 bases aligning to TRBD2. CDR1 SEHNR and CDR2 FQNEAQ come from the germline V gene (reference sequence). CDR3 size: 14 residues. V gave up 4 bases and J gave up 5 bases; unmatched junction bases: 5.

This clonotype was observed a single time. The rearrangement uses TRBV27 and TRBJ2-2, with D unclear. The CDR3 has 15 residues. The V gene's germline CDR1 is MNHEY and CDR2 SMNVEV (reference sequence). V shed 9 bases and J shed 5 bases, with 19 bases lying between them. This CDR3 is CASSRLQQDTGELFF. The CDR3 region has the DNA TGTGCCAGTAGTAGGTTACAGCAGGATACCGGGGAGCTGTTTTTT.

This clonotype was seen many times. The chain combines TRBV5-1 with TRBJ2-1; TRBD2 agrees at 7 bases. Germline CDR1 SGHRS, CDR2 YFSETQ. After removal of 2 bases from V and 6 bases from J, the junction contained 2 bases not matched to a gene. This CDR3 spans 13 amino acids. The CDR3 spells CASSLERGNEQFF. The CDR3 DNA is TGCGCCAGCAGCTTAGAGCGGGGCAATGAGCAGTTCTTC.

In this sample, this clonotype turned up many times. The chain recombines TRBV28 with TRBJ1-5; 9 positions match TRBD1. V trimming: 4 bases; J trimming: 6 bases; junction bases outside the gene matches: 13. Germline CDR1 reads MDHEN; CDR2 reads SYDVKM. The CDR3 covers 17 residues. The CDR3, as DNA: TGTGCCAGCAGTTACCTTGGGACAGGGAGGTTTGGTCAGCCCCAGCATTTT. Translating gives CASSYLGTGRFGQPQHF.

At least ten counts were recorded for this clonotype. A junction boundary mismatches the germline segment, possibly from a read error. The CDR3 sequence is CANSLSQGIGYGYTF. CDR3 DNA: TGTGCCAACAGTTTATCCCAGGGGATCGGTTATGGCTACACCTTC. The J gene is TRBJ1-2, the V gene TRBV27; TRBD1 is a possible D gene (6 bases). Germline lookup yields CDR1 MNHEY and CDR2 SMNVEV (reference sequence). CDR3 length: 15 residues.

For the CDR3, the DNA is TGTTCCTGGCTGAGCAATCAGCCCCAGCATTTT. Protein product: CSWLSNQPQHF. The chain recombines TRBV6-2 or TRBV6-3 with TRBJ1-5; D uncertain. This CDR3 is 11 amino acids long. The germline CDR1 and CDR2 sequences are MNHEY and SVGEGT.

This clonotype has ten or more counts. The V gene is TRBV12-3 or TRBV12-4, the J gene TRBJ2-1, with 10 bases matching TRBD2. Losses at the gene ends were 2 bases for V and 3 bases for J; bases not matched to a gene: 7. There are 17 residues in the CDR3. The CDR3: CASSLSTLAGDYNEQFF. CDR3 DNA sequence: TGTGCCAGCAGTTTAAGTACCCTAGCGGGGGACTACAATGAGCAGTTCTTC.

This clonotype was seen at least ten times. The chain employs TRBV7-2 and TRBJ2-4, with TRBD2 matching 11 bases. Germline lookup yields CDR1 SGHTA and CDR2 FQGNSA. With V trimmed by 1 base and J by 9 bases, 5 bases remained unmatched. This CDR3 has 15 amino acids. The CDR3 sequence: CASSLGLAGGRIQYF. CDR3 DNA sequence: TGTGCCAGCAGCTTAGGCCTAGCGGGGGGTCGCATTCAGTACTTC. The entire variable domain, with the rest obtained from reference TRBV7-2 and TRBJ2-4, is as follows: GAGVSQSPSNKVTEKGKDVELRCDPISGHTALYWYRQSLGQGLEFLIYFQGNSAPDKSGLPSDRFSAERTGGSVSTLTIQRTQQEDSAVYLCASSLGLAGGRIQYFGAGTRLSVL.

This clonotype was recorded many times. This chain uses TRBV28 with TRBJ1-1; 8 bases align to TRBD1. V shed 6 bases and J 4 bases; nucleotides not matched to a gene: 7. This CDR3 contains 14 residues. Germline V gene data show CDR1 as MDHEN and CDR2 as SYDVKM. CDR3 region: CASSGQGLGTEAFF. CDR3 coding DNA: TGTGCCAGCAGCGGACAGGGTTTGGGCACTGAAGCTTTCTTT.

This clonotype was seen many times. V is TRBV12-3 or TRBV12-4 and J is TRBJ2-2, with D hard to call. Trimming cost V 3 bases and J 7 bases, with 6 bases left between them. The CDR3 extends over 12 amino acids. The CDR3 bases are TGTGCCAGCAGTTTTGGAATCGGGGAGCTGTTTTTT. Translated, it gives CASSFGIGELFF.

This clonotype was seen at least ten times. The chain employs TRBV20-1 and TRBJ1-5; the match to TRBD1 covers 7 bases. This CDR3 has 15 residues. CDR1 is DFQATT and CDR2 is SNEGSKA in the germline V gene (reference sequence). The V segment lost 5 bases and the J segment 2 bases; nucleotides outside the gene matches: 9. The CDR3 nucleotides are TGCAGTGCTCGTGGACAGGAATGGGGCAATCAGCCCCAGCATTTT. This gives the protein CSARGQEWGNQPQHF.

Judged by abundance, this clonotype is medium-sized. CDR3 amino acids: CASSSPGQLRGYTF. For the CDR3, the DNA is TGTGCCAGCAGTTCTCCGGGACAGCTAAGAGGCTACACCTTC. J is TRBJ1-2 and V is TRBV27; 7 bases are shared with TRBD1. Germline assignment: CDR1 MNHEY and CDR2 SMNVEV (reference sequence). V gave up 4 bases and J gave up 8 bases; unmatched junction bases: 10. The CDR3 is 14 residues long.

This clonotype was seen many times. The chain carries TRBV15 and TRBJ1-5, with D tentatively TRBD1 (6 bases). Germline V lookup: CDR1 LNHNV, CDR2 YYDKDF (reference sequence). The CDR3 runs to 15 residues. Trimming shortened V by 7 bases and J by 9 bases, and 22 bases separated the two germline ends. CDR3 in DNA: TGTGCCACCACGCTTGCCTTGGGGGCCTCGTCGCCCCAGCATTTT. Amino acid sequence: CATTLALGASSPQHF.

This clonotype was seen at least ten times. The chain carries TRBV6-6 and TRBJ1-4; D is uncertain. Trimming removed 5 bases from V and 3 bases from J, with 1 base in between. The CDR3 runs 11 residues. CDR1 is MNHNY, CDR2 SVGAGI, per germline (reference sequence). The CDR3 nucleotides read TGTGCCAGCAGTGCTAATGAAAAACTGTTTTTT. It yields the protein CASSANEKLFF.

The chain combines TRBV7-2 with TRBJ2-1; a weak D match, TRBD2 (6 bases). V lost 0 bases, J lost 3 bases, and 9 bases lay in between. CDR3 length equals 15 residues. Per germline, CDR1 SGHTA and CDR2 FQGNSA. CDR3 region: CASSLARDFYNEQFF. Here the CDR3 DNA reads TGTGCCAGCAGCTTAGCGAGGGACTTCTACAATGAGCAGTTCTTC.

At least ten counts were recorded for this clonotype. This sequence joins TRBV12-3 or TRBV12-4 and TRBJ2-2; D is ambiguous. CDR3 length equals 14 residues. The V gene lost 6 bases and the J gene lost 4 bases, with 12 bases spanning the gap. CDR3 sequence (DNA): TGTGCCAGCAGGAATTCAGGTCGCACCGGGGAGCTGTTTTTT. This gives the protein CASRNSGRTGELFF.

The chain carries TRBV18 and TRBJ1-1; no clear D gene. The germline V gene encodes CDR1 KGHSH and CDR2 LQKENI. There are 15 residues in the CDR3. Trimming shortened V by 2 bases and J by 1 base, and 11 bases separated the two germline ends. CDR3 DNA: TGTGCCAGCTCACCAAGCGCGGGTCGGAACACTGAAGCTTTCTTT. It translates to CASSPSAGRNTEAFF.

Many counts were recorded for this clonotype. This chain joins TRBV25-1 and TRBJ1-1, with 8 bases identical to TRBD1. Germline V lookup: CDR1 MGHDK, CDR2 SYGVNS. The CDR3 sequence is 15 residues long. With 1 base clipped from V and 4 bases from J, the junction kept 5 bases outside the gene matches. CDR3 nucleotide sequence: TGTGCCAGCAGTGAATCCACAGGGGGAGGCACTGAAGCTTTCTTT. Protein: CASSESTGGGTEAFF.

In regard to this clonotype: Given a much more abundant clone one base away, this may be a read error. The chain is built from TRBV7-2 and TRBJ2-3; D may correspond to TRBD1 or TRBD2 (5 bases each). Germline CDR1 SGHTA, CDR2 FQGNSA. The ends were cut back, 6 bases at V and 3 bases at J, with 16 bases in the middle. This CDR3 comprises 15 residues. This CDR3 is CASRLSRDATDTQYF. The CDR3 DNA reads as TGTGCCAGCAGATTAAGTAGGGACGCGACAGATACGCAGTATTTT. Filled out from reference TRBV7-2 and TRBJ2-3, the complete variable domain reads GAGVSQSPSNKVTEKGKDVELRCDPISGHTALYWYRQSLGQGLEFLIYFQGNSAPDKSGLPSDRFSAERTGGSVSTLTIQRTQQEDSAVYLCASRLSRDATDTQYFGPGTRLTVL.